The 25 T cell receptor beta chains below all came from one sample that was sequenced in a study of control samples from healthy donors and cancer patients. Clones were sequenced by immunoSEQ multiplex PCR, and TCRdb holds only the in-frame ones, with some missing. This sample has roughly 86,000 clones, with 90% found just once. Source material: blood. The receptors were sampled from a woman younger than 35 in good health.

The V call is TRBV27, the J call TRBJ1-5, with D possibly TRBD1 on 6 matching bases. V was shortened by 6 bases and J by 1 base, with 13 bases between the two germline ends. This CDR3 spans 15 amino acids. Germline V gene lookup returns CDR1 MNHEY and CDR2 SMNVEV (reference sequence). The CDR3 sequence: CASRQGGSSNQPQHF. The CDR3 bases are TGTGCCAGCAGACAGGGAGGGTCCAGCAATCAGCCCCAGCATTTT.

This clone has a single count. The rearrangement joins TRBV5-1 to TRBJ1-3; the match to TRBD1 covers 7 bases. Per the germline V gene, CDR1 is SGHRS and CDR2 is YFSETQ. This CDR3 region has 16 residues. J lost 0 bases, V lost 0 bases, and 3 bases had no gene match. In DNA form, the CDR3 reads TGCGCCAGCAGCTTGGGAACAGGGGTCTCTGGAAACACCATATATTTT. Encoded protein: CASSLGTGVSGNTIYF.

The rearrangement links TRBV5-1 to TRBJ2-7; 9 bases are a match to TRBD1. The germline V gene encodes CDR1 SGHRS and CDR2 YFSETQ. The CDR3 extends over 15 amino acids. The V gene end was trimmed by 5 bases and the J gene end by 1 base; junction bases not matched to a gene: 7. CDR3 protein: CASSSPGQGSYEQYF. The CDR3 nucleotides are TGCGCCAGCAGTTCTCCGGGACAGGGTTCCTACGAGCAGTACTTC.

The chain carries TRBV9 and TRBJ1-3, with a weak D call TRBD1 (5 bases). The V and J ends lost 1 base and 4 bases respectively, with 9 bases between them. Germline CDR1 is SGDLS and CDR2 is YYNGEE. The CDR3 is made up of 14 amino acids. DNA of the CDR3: TGTGCCAGCAGCGTACAAGGGGAAGGAAACACCATATATTTT. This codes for CASSVQGEGNTIYF.

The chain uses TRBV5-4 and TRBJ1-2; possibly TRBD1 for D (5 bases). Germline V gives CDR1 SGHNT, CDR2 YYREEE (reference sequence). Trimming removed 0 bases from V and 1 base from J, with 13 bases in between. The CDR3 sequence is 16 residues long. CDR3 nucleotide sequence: TGTGCCAGCAGCTTGGATAGGCCAGGGCTTAACTATGGCTACACCTTC. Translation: CASSLDRPGLNYGYTF.

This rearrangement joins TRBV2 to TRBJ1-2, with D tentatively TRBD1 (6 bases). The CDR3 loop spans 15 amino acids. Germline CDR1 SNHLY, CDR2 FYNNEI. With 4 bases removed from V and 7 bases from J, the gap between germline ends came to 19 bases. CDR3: CASSASAAQGTGYTF. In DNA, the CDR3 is TGTGCCAGCAGTGCGTCAGCGGCACAGGGTACTGGCTACACCTTC.

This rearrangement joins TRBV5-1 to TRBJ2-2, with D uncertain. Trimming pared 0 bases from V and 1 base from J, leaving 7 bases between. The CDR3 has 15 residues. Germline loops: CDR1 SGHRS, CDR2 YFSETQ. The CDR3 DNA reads TGCGCCAGCAGCTTGGATGTAAAGAACACCGGGGAGCTGTTTTTT. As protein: CASSLDVKNTGELFF.

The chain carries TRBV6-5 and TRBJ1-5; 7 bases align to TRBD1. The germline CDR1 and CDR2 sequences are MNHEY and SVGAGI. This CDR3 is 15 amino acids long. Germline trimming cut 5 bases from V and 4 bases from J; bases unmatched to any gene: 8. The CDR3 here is CASSRMTGTNQPQHF. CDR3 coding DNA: TGTGCCAGCAGTCGGATGACAGGGACGAATCAGCCCCAGCATTTT.

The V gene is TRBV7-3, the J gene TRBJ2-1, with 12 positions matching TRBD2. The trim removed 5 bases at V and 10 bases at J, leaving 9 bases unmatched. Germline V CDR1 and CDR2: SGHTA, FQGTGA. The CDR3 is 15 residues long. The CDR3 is CASSLRTSGVEEQFF. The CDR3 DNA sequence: TGTGCCAGCAGCCTCCGGACTAGCGGGGTTGAGGAGCAGTTCTTC. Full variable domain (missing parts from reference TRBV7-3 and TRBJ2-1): GAGVSQTPSNKVTEKGKYVELRCDPISGHTALYWYRQSLGQGPEFLIYFQGTGAADDSGLPNDRFFAVRPEGSVSTLKIQRTERGDSAVYLCASSLRTSGVEEQFFGPGTRLTVL.

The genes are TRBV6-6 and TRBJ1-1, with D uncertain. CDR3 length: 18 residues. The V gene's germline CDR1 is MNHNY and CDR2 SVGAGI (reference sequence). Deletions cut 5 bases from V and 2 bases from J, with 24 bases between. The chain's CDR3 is CASSPSVGKVTYNTEAFF. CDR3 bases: TGTGCCAGCAGTCCCTCGGTTGGGAAGGTAACTTACAACACTGAAGCTTTCTTT.

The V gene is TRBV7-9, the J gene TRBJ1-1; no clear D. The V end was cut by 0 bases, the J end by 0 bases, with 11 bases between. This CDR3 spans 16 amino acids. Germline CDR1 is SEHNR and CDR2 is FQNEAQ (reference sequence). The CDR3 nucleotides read TGTGCCAGCAGCTTAGCGGAACTGGGGTTGAACACTGAAGCTTTCTTT. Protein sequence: CASSLAELGLNTEAFF. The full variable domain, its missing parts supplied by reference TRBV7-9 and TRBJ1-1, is DTGVSQNPRHKITKRGQNVTFRCDPISEHNRLYWYRQTLGQGPEFLTYFQNEAQLEKSRLLSDRFSAERPKGSFSTLEIQRTEQGDSAMYLCASSLAELGLNTEAFFGQGTRLTVV.

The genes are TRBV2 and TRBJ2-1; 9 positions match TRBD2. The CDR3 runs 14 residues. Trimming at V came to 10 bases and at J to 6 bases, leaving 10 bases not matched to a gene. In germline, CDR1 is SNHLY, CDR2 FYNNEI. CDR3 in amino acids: CATRGTSNSNEQFF. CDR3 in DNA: TGTGCCACCAGGGGGACTAGCAACTCCAATGAGCAGTTCTTC.

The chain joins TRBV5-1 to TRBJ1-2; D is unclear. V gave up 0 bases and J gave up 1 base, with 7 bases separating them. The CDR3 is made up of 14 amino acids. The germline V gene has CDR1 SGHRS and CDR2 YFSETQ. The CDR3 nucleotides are TGCGCCAGCAGCTTGGCCTCCGGTAACTATGGCTACACCTTC. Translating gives CASSLASGNYGYTF.

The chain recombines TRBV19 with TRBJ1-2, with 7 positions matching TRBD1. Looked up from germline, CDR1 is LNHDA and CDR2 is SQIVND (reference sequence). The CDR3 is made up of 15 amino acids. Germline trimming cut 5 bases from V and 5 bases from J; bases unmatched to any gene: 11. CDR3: CASSLTRDSFYGYTF. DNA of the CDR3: TGTGCCAGTAGTTTAACCCGGGACAGTTTTTATGGCTACACCTTC.

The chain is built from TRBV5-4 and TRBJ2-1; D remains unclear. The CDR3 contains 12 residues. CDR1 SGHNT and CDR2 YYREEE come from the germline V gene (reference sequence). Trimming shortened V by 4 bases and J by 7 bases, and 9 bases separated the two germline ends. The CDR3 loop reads CASSPTGNEQFF. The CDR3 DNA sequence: TGTGCCAGCAGCCCCACTGGTAATGAGCAGTTCTTC.

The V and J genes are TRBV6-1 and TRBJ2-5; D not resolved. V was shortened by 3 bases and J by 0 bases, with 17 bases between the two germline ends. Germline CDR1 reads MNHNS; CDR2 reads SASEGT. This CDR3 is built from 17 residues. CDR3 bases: TGTGCCAGCAGTGACAGAGGATGGTCCGCATACCAAGAGACCCAGTACTTC. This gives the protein CASSDRGWSAYQETQYF.

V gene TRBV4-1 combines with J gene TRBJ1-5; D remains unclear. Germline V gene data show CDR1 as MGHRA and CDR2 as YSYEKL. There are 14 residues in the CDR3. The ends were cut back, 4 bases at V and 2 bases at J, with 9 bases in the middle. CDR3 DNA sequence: TGCGCCAGCAGCCCGGACCATGGCAATCAGCCCCAGCATTTT. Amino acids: CASSPDHGNQPQHF.

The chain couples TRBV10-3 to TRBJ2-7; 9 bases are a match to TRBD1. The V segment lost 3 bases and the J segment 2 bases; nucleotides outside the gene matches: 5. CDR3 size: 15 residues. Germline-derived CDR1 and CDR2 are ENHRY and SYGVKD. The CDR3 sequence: CAISDIGTGTYEQYF. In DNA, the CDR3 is TGTGCCATCAGTGACATAGGGACAGGGACCTACGAGCAGTACTTC.

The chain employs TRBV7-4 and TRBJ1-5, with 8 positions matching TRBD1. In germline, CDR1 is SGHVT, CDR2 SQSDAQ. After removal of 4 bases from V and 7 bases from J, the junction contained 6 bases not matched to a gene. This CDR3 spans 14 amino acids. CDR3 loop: CASSSYRGDQPQHF. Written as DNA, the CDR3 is TGTGCCAGCAGCTCATACAGGGGGGACCAGCCCCAGCATTTT.

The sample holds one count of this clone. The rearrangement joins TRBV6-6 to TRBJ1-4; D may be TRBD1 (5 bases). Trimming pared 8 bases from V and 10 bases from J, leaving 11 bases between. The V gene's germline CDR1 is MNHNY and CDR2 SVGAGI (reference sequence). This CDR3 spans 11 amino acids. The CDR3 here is CASSFGGKLFF. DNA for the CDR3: TGTGCCAGCTCTTTCGGGGGAAAACTGTTTTTT.

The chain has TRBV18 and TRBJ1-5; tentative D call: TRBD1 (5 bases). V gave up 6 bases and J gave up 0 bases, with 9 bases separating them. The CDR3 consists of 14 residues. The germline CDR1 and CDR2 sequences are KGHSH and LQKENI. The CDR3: CASSRGDSNQPQHF. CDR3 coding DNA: TGTGCCAGCTCTCGGGGGGATAGCAATCAGCCCCAGCATTTT.

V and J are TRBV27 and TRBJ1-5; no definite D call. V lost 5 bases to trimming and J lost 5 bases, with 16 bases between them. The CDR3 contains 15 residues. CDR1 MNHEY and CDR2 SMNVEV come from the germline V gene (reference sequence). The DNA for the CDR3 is TGTGCCAGCAGTAGTTTGGTCGGGTCACATCAGCCCCAGCATTTT. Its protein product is CASSSLVGSHQPQHF.

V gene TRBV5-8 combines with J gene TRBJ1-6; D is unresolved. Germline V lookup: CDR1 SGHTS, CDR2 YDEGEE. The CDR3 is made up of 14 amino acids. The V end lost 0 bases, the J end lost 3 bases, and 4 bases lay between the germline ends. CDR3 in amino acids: CASSLDSYNSPLHF. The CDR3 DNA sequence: TGTGCCAGCAGCTTGGATAGCTATAATTCACCCCTCCACTTT.

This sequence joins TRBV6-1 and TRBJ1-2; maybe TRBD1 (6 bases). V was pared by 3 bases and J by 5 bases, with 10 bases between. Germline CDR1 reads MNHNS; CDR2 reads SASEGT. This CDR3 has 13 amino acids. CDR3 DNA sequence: TGTGCCAGCAGTGAGGGACACATTTATGGCTACACCTTC. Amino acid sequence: CASSEGHIYGYTF.

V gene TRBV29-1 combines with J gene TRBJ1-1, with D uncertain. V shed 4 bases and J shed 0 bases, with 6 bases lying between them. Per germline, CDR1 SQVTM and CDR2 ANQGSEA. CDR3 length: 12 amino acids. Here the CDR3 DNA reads TGCAGCGTTGTTTTACTGAACACTGAAGCTTTCTTT. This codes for CSVVLLNTEAFF.